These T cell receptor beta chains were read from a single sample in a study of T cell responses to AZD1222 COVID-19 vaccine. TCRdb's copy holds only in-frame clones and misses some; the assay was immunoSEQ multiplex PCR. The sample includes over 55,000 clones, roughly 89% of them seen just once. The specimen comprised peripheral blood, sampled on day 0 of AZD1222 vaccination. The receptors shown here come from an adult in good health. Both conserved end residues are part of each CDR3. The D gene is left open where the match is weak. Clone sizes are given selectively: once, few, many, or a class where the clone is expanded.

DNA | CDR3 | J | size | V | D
TGCGCCAGCAGCCAAGTTCCAGACAGGGTGTTTTACTACAATGAGCAGTTCTTC | CASSQVPDRVFYYNEQFF | TRBJ2-1 | few | TRBV4-3 | TRBD1
TGCAGCGTTGAACGGGCCCTAGGCGAGCAGTACTTC | CSVERALGEQYF | TRBJ2-7 | few | TRBV29-1 | -
TGTGCCACCAGTGACCCGGTGGGCGATGGCGATACGCAGTATTTT | CATSDPVGDGDTQYF | TRBJ2-3 | once | TRBV24-1 | -
TGCGCCAGCAGCCAAGAGCGGTCCGTGACTAATGAAAAACTGTTTTTT | CASSQERSVTNEKLFF | TRBJ1-4 | medium-sized | TRBV4-3 | -
TGTGCCAGCAGCCCCAGGACAGGCATGAACACTGAAGCTTTCTTT | CASSPRTGMNTEAFF | TRBJ1-1 | - | TRBV6-4 | TRBD1
TGTGCCAGCAGTGCGGGGATGACAGGGTCTTCACCTGGCTCTTACTATGGCTACACCTTC | CASSAGMTGSSPGSYYGYTF | TRBJ1-2 | - | TRBV2 | TRBD1
TGCGCCAGCAGCCAAGATACGGGGGTTGGCTACACCTTC | CASSQDTGVGYTF | TRBJ1-2 | few | TRBV4-3 | -
TGTGCCACCATGCCCATGGACAGCTCAAACAATGAGCAGTTCTTC | CATMPMDSSNNEQFF | TRBJ2-1 | - | TRBV6-1 | -
TGTGCCAGTAGGGTCCGGGGAATGGGCACTGAAGCTTTCTTT | CASRVRGMGTEAFF | TRBJ1-1 | few | TRBV19 | -
TGTGCCAGCAGCTGGCTTGGGGCCAACGTCCTGACTTTC | CASSWLGANVLTF | TRBJ2-6 | - | TRBV5-6 | -
TGCAGCGCTCGGAGTGCAACTAATGAAAAACTGTTTTTT | CSARSATNEKLFF | TRBJ1-4 | few | TRBV29-1 | -
TGTGCCAGCAGCGGAGGGGGCCGAGAGCAGTACTTC | CASSGGGREQYF | TRBJ2-7 | - | TRBV9 | TRBD1
TGTGCCAGCAGCCCAACGGGTGGATATGGCTACACCTTC | CASSPTGGYGYTF | TRBJ1-2 | - | TRBV9 | -
TGTGCCAGCAGCTTAGGGGACAGGTTATGGGAAAAACTGTTTTTT | CASSLGDRLWEKLFF | TRBJ1-4 | - | TRBV7-2 | TRBD1
TGCGCCAGCAGCTTGGAGGTGGCAGACTGGAATTCACCCCTCCACTTT | CASSLEVADWNSPLHF | TRBJ1-6 | - | TRBV5-1 | -
TGTGCCACCAGTGATTTAGGCCAAGACAATGAGCAGTTCTTC | CATSDLGQDNEQFF | TRBJ2-1 | - | TRBV24-1 | -
TGTGCCAGCAGTAAGGGGCGGTTCCAAGAGACCCAGTACTTC | CASSKGRFQETQYF | TRBJ2-5 | - | TRBV7-8 | -
TGTGCCAGCAGCAAAGACGGGGGAAGGGATGCAGATACGCAGTATTTT | CASSKDGGRDADTQYF | TRBJ2-3 | - | TRBV21-1 | -
TGTGCCAGCAGCGTAGCCAGCGGGGGGACGAACACCGGGGAGCTGTTTTTT | CASSVASGGTNTGELFF | TRBJ2-2 | - | TRBV9 | TRBD2
TGTGCCACCAGCCCCAGGGTGGCGAACTATGGCTACACCTTC | CATSPRVANYGYTF | TRBJ1-2 | - | TRBV15 | -
TGTGCCAGCAGTTACGGCAGGGGGGCAGATACGCAGTATTTT | CASSYGRGADTQYF | TRBJ2-3 | - | TRBV6-2/TRBV6-3 | -
TGTGCCAGCAGTGAAGGTCACCTCTCTGGAAACACCATATATTTT | CASSEGHLSGNTIYF | TRBJ1-3 | few | TRBV6-1 | -
TGTGCCAGCAGCTTAGGGCTAGCGGGGGGCGAGCAGTACTTC | CASSLGLAGGEQYF | TRBJ2-7 | - | TRBV7-2 | TRBD2
TGTGCCAGCAGCCAAGAACTAGCGGGGGTTACAGATACGCAGTATTTT | CASSQELAGVTDTQYF | TRBJ2-3 | - | TRBV4-2 | TRBD2
TGTGCCAGCAGTACGGACGGAGGGGGCCCAGGGGAAGCTTTCTTT | CASSTDGGGPGEAFF | TRBJ1-1 | - | TRBV28 | TRBD1
TGTGCCTGGAGGAGGGTAGCGGGGTACCAAGAGACCCAGTACTTC | CAWRRVAGYQETQYF | TRBJ2-5 | - | TRBV30 | TRBD2
TGTGCCAGCAGTCAACAGGGGAACACTGAAGCTTTCTTT | CASSQQGNTEAFF | TRBJ1-1 | - | TRBV14 | -
TGTGCCAGCAGCTTAGAGGCGGGATCCGGGGAGCTGTTTTTT | CASSLEAGSGELFF | TRBJ2-2 | - | TRBV11-2 | -
TGTGCCAGTAGTACGGCCGGGACAGGGGATCAGCCCCAGCATTTT | CASSTAGTGDQPQHF | TRBJ1-5 | - | TRBV19 | TRBD1
TGTGCCAGCAGTTTATCGAGGGACAGGGACCAAGAGACCCAGTACTTC | CASSLSRDRDQETQYF | TRBJ2-5 | - | TRBV28 | TRBD1
TGTGCCAGTGGAACAGGGTACTATGGCTACACCTTC | CASGTGYYGYTF | TRBJ1-2 | - | TRBV19 | -
TGTGCCAGCAGCCAGGGGGGACAGGGATTCGGTGAGCAGTTCTTC | CASSQGGQGFGEQFF | TRBJ2-1 | - | TRBV7-2 | TRBD1
TGCGCCAGCAGTGAGCGCGGGGGAGCCGACAATGAGCAGTTCTTC | CASSERGGADNEQFF | TRBJ2-1 | - | TRBV10-1 | TRBD2
TGTGCCAGCAGTGAATCTAGCACAGATACGCAGTATTTT | CASSESSTDTQYF | TRBJ2-3 | - | TRBV6-1 | -
TGCGCCAGCAGCCAAGGTCGGGTGAACACTGAAGCTTTCTTT | CASSQGRVNTEAFF | TRBJ1-1 | - | TRBV4-3 | -
TGCGCCAGCAGCCAAGATTTAGGACACCTGAGCTATGGCTACACCTTC | CASSQDLGHLSYGYTF | TRBJ1-2 | - | TRBV4-1 | -
TGTGCCAGCACCGAGTCGGGGGGCTATGGCTACACCTTC | CASTESGGYGYTF | TRBJ1-2 | - | TRBV12-3/TRBV12-4 | -
TGTGCCAGCAGCTTGGATTTGGGTAACACCGGGGAGCTGTTTTTT | CASSLDLGNTGELFF | TRBJ2-2 | - | TRBV5-6 | -
TGTGCCAGCACCGTCGACAGGGCGGGAAACACCATATATTTT | CASTVDRAGNTIYF | TRBJ1-3 | - | TRBV7-2 | TRBD1
TGTGCCAGCAGTGACTCTAGCGGGGGGGCAGATACGCAGTATTTT | CASSDSSGGADTQYF | TRBJ2-3 | - | TRBV6-4 | TRBD2
TGCGCCAGCAGCCCCGGGGGCTCTGGAAACACCATATATTTT | CASSPGGSGNTIYF | TRBJ1-3 | - | TRBV5-1 | -
TGTGCCAGCAGCTTGCCGGCCAGATGGGCGAGAACTGAAGCTTTCTTT | CASSLPARWARTEAFF | TRBJ1-1 | - | TRBV5-6 | -
TGTGCCAGCAGTTTACGTCGGTCAGGGAAACTGTTTTTT | CASSLRRSGKLFF | TRBJ1-4 | - | TRBV28 | -
TGCGCCAGCGATTCAGGCGGTTATGTCCCTGAAGCTTTCTTT | CASDSGGYVPEAFF | TRBJ1-1 | - | TRBV10-2 | -
TGTGCCAGCTCACCTGGACCCAGGGAGACTGAAGCTTTCTTT | CASSPGPRETEAFF | TRBJ1-1 | - | TRBV18 | -
TGTGCCAGCAGTCGGGGATTTAAAATCTTGCGGTCCTCCTACGAGCAGTACTTC | CASSRGFKILRSSYEQYF | TRBJ2-7 | - | TRBV6-6 | -